Following are 17 T cell receptor beta chains from one sample sequenced in a study of cytomegalovirus exposure and HLA in healthy donors. PCR amplification relied on 60 Vbeta primers (plus 13 Jbeta primers). Using immunoSEQ multiplex PCR, the repertoire was profiled, and TCRdb retains in-frame clones only, with some absent. The table includes roughly 200,000 clones, roughly 13% detected once. Sample: PBMCs. All receptors derive from a man between 45 and 60 years old in good health and CMV-seropositive.

The rearrangement links TRBV28 to TRBJ1-2; perhaps TRBD1 as D (6 bases). The V gene's germline CDR1 is MDHEN and CDR2 SYDVKM. V lost 1 base to trimming and J lost 4 bases, with 25 bases between them. The CDR3 totals 19 residues. The DNA of the CDR3 is TGTGCCAGCAGTTTATACGCCCCGGCGGGGGGGCGAGACCGCTATGGCTACACCTTC. Translated: CASSLYAPAGGRDRYGYTF.

This clone has more than one count but fewer than ten. The chain joins TRBV7-2 to TRBJ1-4, with 12 bases that match TRBD1. CDR3 size: 16 residues. Germline CDR1 is SGHTA and CDR2 is FQGNSA. The trim removed 5 bases at V and 3 bases at J, leaving 4 bases unmatched. This CDR3 reads CASSPRDRGPNEKLFF. In DNA form, the CDR3 reads TGTGCCAGCAGCCCCCGGGACAGGGGGCCTAATGAAAAACTGTTTTTT.

The chain carries TRBV5-6 and TRBJ1-6; 10 bases line up with TRBD1. V lost 4 bases to trimming and J lost 8 bases; unmatched junction nucleotides: 6. The CDR3 is 15 residues long. Germline-derived CDR1 and CDR2 are SGHDT and YYEEEE. The CDR3 DNA follows: TGTGCCAGCAGCGCCTCCGGGACAGGGGATTCACCCCTCCACTTT. This codes for CASSASGTGDSPLHF. The whole variable domain, remainder taken from reference TRBV5-6 and TRBJ1-6, is DAGVTQSPTHLIKTRGQQVTLRCSPKSGHDTVSWYQQALGQGPQFIFQYYEEEERQRGNFPDRFSGHQFPNYSSELNVNALLLGDSALYLCASSASGTGDSPLHFGNGTRLTVT.

A few counts support this clone. The chain is built from TRBV14 and TRBJ1-1; maybe TRBD1 (6 bases). The germline CDR1 and CDR2 sequences are SGHDN and FVKESK. V shed 5 bases and J shed 4 bases, with 11 bases lying between them. There are 13 residues in the CDR3. CDR3 protein: CASSKGTFTEAFF. As DNA, the CDR3 is TGTGCCAGCAGCAAAGGGACATTCACTGAAGCTTTCTTT.

The chain combines TRBV5-1 with TRBJ1-2; 7 bases agree with TRBD1. After removal of 2 bases from V and 3 bases from J, the junction contained 4 bases not matched to a gene. CDR3 length: 14 residues. Per germline, CDR1 SGHRS and CDR2 YFSETQ. CDR3 bases: TGCGCCAGCAGCTTAGACAGGGACGACTATGGCTACACCTTC. Encoded protein: CASSLDRDDYGYTF.

V is TRBV15 and J is TRBJ2-2; no clear D gene. V gave up 4 bases and J gave up 1 base, with 13 bases separating them. Germline-derived CDR1 and CDR2 are LNHNV and YYDKDF (reference sequence). The CDR3 contains 16 residues. The CDR3 sequence: CATSIFRIRNTGELFF. For the CDR3, the DNA is TGTGCCACCAGCATCTTCAGGATAAGGAACACCGGGGAGCTGTTTTTT.

V is TRBV29-1 and J is TRBJ2-7; a weak D match, TRBD1 (6 bases). The CDR3 runs 11 residues. Germline lookup yields CDR1 SQVTM and CDR2 ANQGSEA. V dropped 5 bases and J dropped 5 bases, with 10 bases sitting between them. CDR3 in amino acids: CSVKQGNEQYV. The DNA for the CDR3 is TGCAGCGTTAAACAGGGTAACGAGCAGTACGTC.

This clone was counted only a few times. The V call is TRBV5-4, the J call TRBJ1-2, with TRBD1 matching 8 bases. The CDR3 has 16 amino acids. Looked up from germline, CDR1 is SGHNT and CDR2 is YYREEE (reference sequence). J gave up 3 bases and V 0 bases, and 7 bases lay outside the gene matches. CDR3 DNA sequence: TGTGCCAGCAGCTTGGCGAGACAGGGGCAATACTATGGCTACACCTTC. Protein sequence: CASSLARQGQYYGYTF.

This clone showed up just a few times. The V and J genes are TRBV7-3 and TRBJ2-5; a weak D match, TRBD2 (6 bases). Trimming took 5 bases from V and 0 from J, leaving 7 bases between them. The CDR3 runs to 13 residues. Germline V CDR1 and CDR2: SGHTA, FQGTGA. Here the CDR3 reads CASSRTNQETQYF. CDR3 bases: TGTGCCAGCAGCCGGACTAACCAAGAGACCCAGTACTTC.

This clone was counted only a few times. The genes are TRBV30 and TRBJ2-5, with TRBD1 matching 7 bases. CDR3 length equals 12 residues. The germline V gene has CDR1 GTSNPN and CDR2 SVGIG (reference sequence). Unmatched junction bases numbered 0, after V lost 0 bases and J lost 5 bases. In nucleotides, the CDR3 is TGTGCCTGGAGTGTACAGGGGGAGACCCAGTACTTC. This translates into CAWSVQGETQYF.

The chain carries TRBV27 and TRBJ1-2; a weak D match, TRBD1 (6 bases). The germline V and J ends were trimmed by 2 bases and 4 bases, with 17 bases remaining between them. Germline CDR1 is MNHEY and CDR2 is SMNVEV (reference sequence). The CDR3 spans 16 residues. CDR3 in amino acids: CASSLSRGNRAYGYTF. Here the CDR3 DNA reads TGTGCCAGCAGTTTAAGTCGAGGGAACAGGGCCTATGGCTACACCTTC.

This clone turned up a few times. CDR3 residues: CASSFESGVAKNIQYF. As DNA, the CDR3 is TGTGCCAGCAGCTTCGAGAGCGGGGTGGCCAAAAACATTCAGTACTTC. This rearrangement joins TRBV7-2 to TRBJ2-4; the match to TRBD2 covers 7 bases. Germline loops: CDR1 SGHTA, CDR2 FQGNSA. This CDR3 is 16 amino acids long. The V and J ends lost 3 bases and 1 base, in that order; junction bases with no gene match: 6.

This clone turned up a few times. The chain couples TRBV28 to TRBJ1-1; no definite D call. V shed 2 bases and J shed 2 bases, with 15 bases lying between them. CDR1 MDHEN and CDR2 SYDVKM come from the germline V gene. The CDR3 contains 16 residues. This CDR3 reads CASSLPGLGVNTEAFF. DNA for the CDR3: TGTGCCAGCAGTTTACCTGGGTTAGGAGTTAACACTGAAGCTTTCTTT. Filled out from reference TRBV28 and TRBJ1-1, the complete variable domain reads DVKVTQSSRYLVKRTGEKVFLECVQDMDHENMFWYRQDPGLGLRLIYFSYDVKMKEKGDIPEGYSVSREKKERFSLILESASTNQTSMYLCASSLPGLGVNTEAFFGQGTRLTVV.

This clone was seen more than once but under ten times. The rearrangement links TRBV6-1 to TRBJ2-7; no clear D. In germline, CDR1 is MNHNS, CDR2 SASEGT. The germline V and J ends were trimmed by 7 bases and 4 bases, with 8 bases remaining between them. The CDR3 contains 11 residues. This CDR3 reads CASTLRYEQYF. The CDR3 nucleotides read TGTGCCAGCACTCTCAGGTACGAGCAGTACTTC.

This clone showed up just a few times. The chain uses TRBV4-2 and TRBJ1-4, with a possible D match to TRBD1 (6 bases). V shed 2 bases and J shed 5 bases, with 12 bases lying between them. The germline V gene has CDR1 LGHNA and CDR2 YNFKEQ. The CDR3 totals 15 residues. Here the CDR3 reads CASSQRGLANEKLFF. The CDR3 bases are TGTGCCAGCAGCCAAAGGGGGTTGGCGAATGAAAAACTGTTTTTT.

This sequence joins TRBV2 and TRBJ2-7; 14 bases fit TRBD2. CDR1 SNHLY and CDR2 FYNNEI come from the germline V gene. The CDR3 consists of 15 residues. V shed 8 bases and J 2 bases; nucleotides not matched to a gene: 5. CDR3 sequence (DNA): TGTGCCAGCGGACGACTAGCGGGGGGGCCCTACGAGCAGTACTTC. This sequence encodes CASGRLAGGPYEQYF.

This clone was picked up a small number of times. The CDR3: CAIGQASNTGELFF. The DNA for the CDR3 is TGTGCCATCGGACAGGCCTCGAACACCGGGGAGCTGTTTTTT. The chain carries TRBV6-5 and TRBJ2-2; TRBD1 agrees at 7 bases. The CDR3 extends over 14 amino acids. V dropped 10 bases and J dropped 0; count of bases not matched to a gene: 5. Germline V gene sequence: CDR1 MNHEY, CDR2 SVGAGI.